This TCR beta chain was captured in a study of Graves' ophthalmopathy and Graves' hyperthyroidism. Amplification from RNA transcripts yielded the TCR beta CDR3 regions. HTBI primers were employed in first-round RT-PCR, then a second-round multiplex PCR followed. In TCRdb, the multiplex PCR reads were re-called with MiXCR into one record per CDR3 protein. The table shows approximately 460,000 distinct CDR3 sequences, with 13% to 15% occurring only once. This clonotype has more than one count but fewer than ten. Trimming left V 0 bases short and J 6 bases short, with 13 bases between. Germline V gives CDR1 SGHKS, CDR2 YYEKEE (reference sequence). CDR3 size: 15 residues.

The source material was blood. This TCR was sampled from a woman aged 25-40 years with Graves' ophthalmopathy. This sequence joins TRBV5-5 and TRBJ1-5, with D tentatively TRBD1 (5 bases). CDR3 sequence: CASSLVKGNAQPQHF. CDR3 sequence (DNA): TGTGCCAGCAGCTTGGTTAAGGGGAATGCTCAGCCCCAGCATTTT.